The rows below give T cell receptor beta chains drawn from one sample of a study of sequential checkpoint blockade in melanoma. Sequenced by immunoSEQ multiplex PCR; TCRdb stores in-frame clones only, minus some. The table records 4,500 to 7,000 clones, approximately 40% of them present only once. The material sequenced was tumor tissue (inferred from file names), taken from a patient given nivolumab and ipilimumab in sequence. The receptors here all came from a human donor with melanoma. Both conserved end residues are part of each CDR3. The order of the fields is CDR3 protein, CDR3 DNA, clone size, V gene, D gene, J gene. A D gene is named only where the DNA matches it firmly. For some rows the clone size is stated as once, few or many, or as a class when expanded; others skip it.

CDR3aa: CASSAGDTYEQYF
CDR3nt: TGTGCCAGCAGCGCGGGGGACACCTACGAGCAGTACTTC
abundance: NA
v_gene: TRBV7-4
d_gene: NA
j_gene: TRBJ2-7

CDR3aa: CASSLLDRAYEQYF
CDR3nt: TGTGCCAGCTCACTCCTGGACAGGGCCTACGAGCAGTACTTC
abundance: NA
v_gene: TRBV18
d_gene: TRBD1
j_gene: TRBJ2-7

CDR3aa: CASSAGTSRNNEQFF
CDR3nt: TGTGCCAGCAGCGCCGGGACTAGCCGTAACAATGAGCAGTTCTTC
abundance: few
v_gene: TRBV25-1
d_gene: TRBD2
j_gene: TRBJ2-1

CDR3aa: CASSLGLTSGSYEQYF
CDR3nt: TGCGCCAGCAGCTTGGGTTTAACTAGCGGGTCCTACGAGCAGTACTTC
abundance: NA
v_gene: TRBV5-1
d_gene: TRBD2
j_gene: TRBJ2-7

CDR3aa: CASSVGLAQSSYEQYF
CDR3nt: TGTGCCAGCAGCGTAGGGCTAGCGCAGAGCTCCTACGAGCAGTACTTC
abundance: NA
v_gene: TRBV9
d_gene: NA
j_gene: TRBJ2-7

CDR3aa: CASSRGRSGNTIYF
CDR3nt: TGTGCCAGTAGTCGGGGCCGCTCTGGAAACACCATATATTTT
abundance: NA
v_gene: TRBV19
d_gene: NA
j_gene: TRBJ1-3

CDR3aa: CASSLVGRKITDTQYF
CDR3nt: TGCGCCAGCAGCTTGGTAGGGCGGAAAATTACAGATACGCAGTATTTT
abundance: NA
v_gene: TRBV5-1
d_gene: NA
j_gene: TRBJ2-3

CDR3aa: CACFGGPLLISGNTIYF
CDR3nt: TGTGCCTGCTTCGGCGGACCTCTTCTTATCTCTGGAAACACCATATATTTT
abundance: NA
v_gene: TRBV30
d_gene: NA
j_gene: TRBJ1-3

CDR3aa: CASIPPTHNEQFF
CDR3nt: TGTGCCAGTATCCCCCCCACCCACAATGAGCAGTTCTTC
abundance: once
v_gene: TRBV19
d_gene: NA
j_gene: TRBJ2-1

CDR3aa: CASSLDASIRSEQYF
CDR3nt: TGTGCCAGCAGCTTAGATGCTAGCATTCGTTCCGAGCAGTACTTC
abundance: NA
v_gene: TRBV11-3
d_gene: NA
j_gene: TRBJ2-7

CDR3aa: CASSLVVGLAGYEQFF
CDR3nt: TGTGCCAGCAGCTTAGTCGTGGGACTAGCGGGATACGAGCAGTTCTTC
abundance: medium-sized
v_gene: TRBV11-3
d_gene: TRBD2
j_gene: TRBJ2-1

CDR3aa: CASSGFTGNTIYF
CDR3nt: TGTGCCAGTTCAGGGTTCACTGGAAACACCATATATTTT
abundance: NA
v_gene: TRBV19
d_gene: NA
j_gene: TRBJ1-3

CDR3aa: CASGTTQGNYGYTF
CDR3nt: TGTGCCAGTGGGACCACACAGGGAAACTATGGCTACACCTTC
abundance: NA
v_gene: TRBV28
d_gene: NA
j_gene: TRBJ1-2

CDR3aa: CASSHDRQNQPQHF
CDR3nt: TGCGCCAGCAGCCACGACAGGCAAAATCAGCCCCAGCATTTT
abundance: NA
v_gene: TRBV1
d_gene: NA
j_gene: TRBJ1-5

CDR3aa: CASTSPVSSSGSITGELFF
CDR3nt: TGTGCCAGCACCTCCCCCGTGTCGTCTAGCGGGAGTATCACCGGGGAGCTGTTTTTT
abundance: NA
v_gene: TRBV6-8
d_gene: TRBD2
j_gene: TRBJ2-2

CDR3aa: CASGTGSAGYTF
CDR3nt: TGTGCCAGTGGGACAGGGAGCGCTGGCTACACCTTC
abundance: NA
v_gene: TRBV12-5
d_gene: TRBD1
j_gene: TRBJ1-2

CDR3aa: CASTGLAGYNEQFF
CDR3nt: TGTGCCAGTACTGGACTAGCGGGCTACAATGAGCAGTTCTTC
abundance: few
v_gene: TRBV10-3
d_gene: TRBD2
j_gene: TRBJ2-1

CDR3aa: CASSLSSPALGTQYF
CDR3nt: TGTGCCAGCAGCTTGAGTTCCCCCGCACTGGGGACCCAGTACTTC
abundance: few
v_gene: TRBV11-3
d_gene: NA
j_gene: TRBJ2-5

CDR3aa: CASSPWTDTQYF
CDR3nt: TGTGCCAGCAGCCCTTGGACAGATACGCAGTATTTT
abundance: NA
v_gene: TRBV6-8
d_gene: NA
j_gene: TRBJ2-3

CDR3aa: CAWSGDSNQPQHF
CDR3nt: TGTGCCTGGAGCGGGGACAGCAATCAGCCCCAGCATTTT
abundance: NA
v_gene: TRBV30
d_gene: NA
j_gene: TRBJ1-5

CDR3aa: CASSPGTVTGEQYF
CDR3nt: TGCGCCAGCAGCCCCGGGACAGTCACGGGTGAGCAGTACTTC
abundance: NA
v_gene: TRBV5-1
d_gene: TRBD1
j_gene: TRBJ2-7

CDR3aa: CASSPHAYRGYGYTF
CDR3nt: TGCGCCAGCAGCCCCCATGCGTATCGAGGCTATGGCTACACCTTC
abundance: NA
v_gene: TRBV5-1
d_gene: NA
j_gene: TRBJ1-2

CDR3aa: CASSIAEDTGELFF
CDR3nt: TGTGCCAGTAGTATAGCCGAAGACACCGGGGAGCTGTTTTTT
abundance: NA
v_gene: TRBV19
d_gene: NA
j_gene: TRBJ2-2

CDR3aa: CAWSLDRGLNEQYF
CDR3nt: TGTGCCTGGAGTTTAGACAGGGGGCTGAACGAGCAGTACTTC
abundance: NA
v_gene: TRBV30
d_gene: TRBD1
j_gene: TRBJ2-7

CDR3aa: CASSLGDRALYGYTF
CDR3nt: TGTGCCAGCAGCTTGGGGGACAGGGCACTCTATGGCTACACCTTC
abundance: few
v_gene: TRBV11-3
d_gene: TRBD1
j_gene: TRBJ1-2

CDR3aa: CASSLGRQNTEAFF
CDR3nt: TGTGCCAGCAGCTTGGGTCGTCAGAACACTGAAGCTTTCTTT
abundance: NA
v_gene: TRBV11-3
d_gene: NA
j_gene: TRBJ1-1

CDR3aa: CASSYSSTGFTEAFF
CDR3nt: TGTGCCAGCAGTTACAGCTCGACAGGGTTCACTGAAGCTTTCTTT
abundance: large
v_gene: TRBV6-8
d_gene: TRBD1
j_gene: TRBJ1-1

CDR3aa: CASSELFGQGTYEQYF
CDR3nt: TGTGCCAGCAGTGAATTATTTGGGCAGGGTACCTACGAGCAGTACTTC
abundance: NA
v_gene: TRBV25-1
d_gene: NA
j_gene: TRBJ2-7

CDR3aa: CASSSPGPSEQYF
CDR3nt: TGTGCCAGCAGTTCACCCGGGCCGTCCGAGCAGTACTTC
abundance: NA
v_gene: TRBV6-8
d_gene: NA
j_gene: TRBJ2-7

CDR3aa: CASSQESQGVTDNSPLHF
CDR3nt: TGCGCCAGCAGCCAAGAATCACAGGGTGTGACTGATAATTCACCCCTCCACTTT
abundance: few
v_gene: TRBV23-1
d_gene: NA
j_gene: TRBJ1-6

CDR3aa: CASSSTAYSNQPQHF
CDR3nt: TGTGCCAGCAGCTCGACAGCGTATAGCAATCAGCCCCAGCATTTT
abundance: NA
v_gene: TRBV28
d_gene: NA
j_gene: TRBJ1-5

CDR3aa: CASSPAGGVQSEQFF
CDR3nt: TGTGCCAGCTCACCAGCGGGAGGAGTCCAATCGGAGCAGTTCTTC
abundance: NA
v_gene: TRBV18
d_gene: TRBD2
j_gene: TRBJ2-1

CDR3aa: CASSIRTGRLNTEAFF
CDR3nt: TGTGCCAGTAGTATTCGGACAGGGCGATTGAACACTGAAGCTTTCTTT
abundance: few
v_gene: TRBV19
d_gene: TRBD1
j_gene: TRBJ1-1

CDR3aa: CASSYTENTEAFF
CDR3nt: TGCGCCAGCAGTTATACAGAGAACACTGAAGCTTTCTTT
abundance: few
v_gene: TRBV10-2
d_gene: NA
j_gene: TRBJ1-1

CDR3aa: CASSIAPGDTEAFF
CDR3nt: TGTGCCAGTAGTATAGCGCCAGGGGACACTGAAGCTTTCTTT
abundance: NA
v_gene: TRBV19
d_gene: NA
j_gene: TRBJ1-1

CDR3aa: CASSQDRVGYTEAFF
CDR3nt: TGTGCCAGCAGTCAGGACAGGGTTGGGTACACTGAAGCTTTCTTT
abundance: NA
v_gene: TRBV28
d_gene: TRBD1
j_gene: TRBJ1-1

CDR3aa: CASSLDRASGTYTF
CDR3nt: TGTGCCAGCAGTTTGGACAGGGCGAGTGGGACCTACACCTTC
abundance: few
v_gene: TRBV28
d_gene: TRBD1
j_gene: TRBJ1-2

CDR3aa: CASSRGTELYNEQFF
CDR3nt: TGTGCCAGTAGTAGGGGGACGGAGCTCTACAATGAGCAGTTCTTC
abundance: NA
v_gene: TRBV19
d_gene: NA
j_gene: TRBJ2-1

CDR3aa: CASSSDPRETQYF
CDR3nt: TGTGCCAGCAGTTCGGATCCGAGAGAGACCCAGTACTTC
abundance: NA
v_gene: TRBV6-8
d_gene: NA
j_gene: TRBJ2-5

CDR3aa: CASRQTGQGQPQHF
CDR3nt: TGTGCCAGCAGACAGACAGGTCAGGGACAGCCCCAGCATTTT
abundance: NA
v_gene: TRBV6-8
d_gene: NA
j_gene: TRBJ1-5

CDR3aa: CATISGSADTQYF
CDR3nt: TGTGCCACCATCTCAGGTAGCGCAGATACGCAGTATTTT
abundance: NA
v_gene: TRBV6-8
d_gene: NA
j_gene: TRBJ2-3

CDR3aa: CAWSEIGSGNTIYF
CDR3nt: TGTGCCTGGAGTGAGATCGGCTCTGGAAACACCATATATTTT
abundance: NA
v_gene: TRBV30
d_gene: NA
j_gene: TRBJ1-3

CDR3aa: CASSTTGPGETQYF
CDR3nt: TGTGCCAGTAGTACGACAGGCCCGGGGGAGACCCAGTACTTC
abundance: NA
v_gene: TRBV19
d_gene: NA
j_gene: TRBJ2-5

CDR3aa: CASSALAGVEDTQYF
CDR3nt: TGTGCCAGTAGTGCTCTAGCGGGAGTGGAAGATACGCAGTATTTT
abundance: few
v_gene: TRBV19
d_gene: TRBD2
j_gene: TRBJ2-3

CDR3aa: CASSPKTSGGRSSYNEQFF
CDR3nt: TGTGCCAGCAGCCCCAAGACTAGCGGAGGCCGCAGCTCCTACAATGAGCAGTTCTTC
abundance: once
v_gene: TRBV11-3
d_gene: TRBD2
j_gene: TRBJ2-1